The 10 T cell receptor beta chains presented below share a single source sample, sequenced in a study of metastatic and nonmetastatic thyroid tumors. TCRdb re-analyzed the PCR reads through MiXCR. The sample yields around 13,000 clones, under 30% seen once. Each patient came to thyroid surgery without any prior treatment (of any kind). The sample was blood. These receptors were collected from a female donor with papillary thyroid cancer or a benign thyroid nodule (not recorded which). Some clones in this sample may be carry-over from other donors' samples.

This clone was counted ten times or more. V usage is TRBV20-1 and J usage is TRBJ2-1; D may be TRBD2 (6 bases). Germline lookup yields CDR1 DFQATT and CDR2 SNEGSKA (reference sequence). Trimming removed 3 bases at V and 8 bases at J, with 17 bases between. CDR3 length equals 14 residues. The CDR3 nucleotides are TGCAGTGCTAGTCGGGAGAACATTTTCGATGAGCAGTTCTTC. It specifies CSASRENIFDEQFF.

This clone was seen ten or more times. This chain uses TRBV11-2 with TRBJ1-2; D gene unclear. The CDR3 is made up of 13 amino acids. V shed 6 bases and J shed 6 bases, with 14 bases lying between them. Looked up from germline, CDR1 is SGHAT and CDR2 is FQNNGV. DNA for the CDR3: TGTGCCAGCAGTCCCAAGCTTGGCCATGGCTACACCTTC. Translation: CASSPKLGHGYTF.

CDR3 amino acids: CASSDSGTVSCEQYF. DNA for the CDR3: TGCGCCAGCAGTGACTCCGGGACAGTAAGTTGCGAGCAGTACTTC. V gene TRBV10-1 combines with J gene TRBJ2-7; 7 positions agree with TRBD1. Germline assignment: CDR1 WNHNN and CDR2 SYGVQD (reference sequence). Trimming cost V 3 bases and J 6 bases; bases outside gene matches: 11. This CDR3 comprises 15 residues.

V usage is TRBV6-1 and J usage is TRBJ2-7, with TRBD1 matching 8 bases. This CDR3 has 14 amino acids. Germline V gives CDR1 MNHNS, CDR2 SASEGT. The ends lost 4 bases at V and 7 bases at J; junction bases unmatched: 9. CDR3 bases: TGTGCCAGCAGTGTGGGACAGGCCTCAGGTGAGCAGTACTTC. This sequence encodes CASSVGQASGEQYF.

The V gene is TRBV7-2, the J gene TRBJ1-6; 11 nucleotides align to TRBD1. The CDR3 consists of 12 residues. V shed 3 bases, J shed 14 bases, and the junction held 0 bases outside the gene matches. The V gene's germline CDR1 is SGHTA and CDR2 FQGNSA. CDR3 DNA: TGTGCCAGCAGCTTGGGACAGGGGGCCCTCCACTTT. Translating gives CASSLGQGALHF.

This clone was picked up a small number of times. The genes are TRBV15 and TRBJ2-1, with TRBD2 matching over 13 bases. V was clipped by 5 bases and J by 3 bases; unmatched bases: 7. CDR1 and CDR2 from the germline V gene are LNHNV and YYDKDF (reference sequence). This CDR3 has 17 amino acids. For the CDR3, the DNA is TGTGCCACCAGCTTCGGACTAGCGGGAGTTCTCTACAATGAGCAGTTCTTC. The encoded protein is CATSFGLAGVLYNEQFF. Looking up the rest from reference TRBV15 and TRBJ2-1 gives the full variable domain: DAMVIQNPRYQVTQFGKPVTLSCSQTLNHNVMYWYQQKSSQAPKLLFHYYDKDFNNEADTPDNFQSRRPNTSFCFLDIRSPGLGDTAMYLCATSFGLAGVLYNEQFFGPGTRLTVL.

The table lists this clone with many counts. A read error may explain this, as a much larger clone is one base away. The chain has TRBV19 and TRBJ1-2; 9 nucleotides align to TRBD1. The length of the CDR3 is 16 residues. The V gene's germline CDR1 is LNHDA and CDR2 SQIVND (reference sequence). CDR3 nucleotide sequence: TGTGCCAGTAGTGCTGATGGGACAGGGACCTTCTATGGCCACACCTTC. Encoded protein: CASSADGTGTFYGHTF.

A remark on this clone: A read error may account for a junction end that differs from germline. The chain has TRBV7-2 and TRBJ1-1; 8 nucleotides agree with TRBD1. Germline CDR1 SGHTA, CDR2 FQGNSA. The CDR3 is 15 amino acids. DNA of the CDR3: TGTGCCAGCAGCTTAGTTCAGGGGGCATACACTGACGCTTTCTTT. Its translation: CASSLVQGAYTDAFF.

This clone was seen only once. This rearrangement joins TRBV5-1 to TRBJ2-7, with unresolved D. CDR1 is SGHRS, CDR2 YFSETQ, per germline. The CDR3 is 13 amino acids. V lost 6 bases to trimming and J lost 0 bases, with 10 bases between them. In DNA form, the CDR3 reads TGCGCCAGCACTGCGGACGGCTCCTACGAGCAGTACTTC. Its protein is CASTADGSYEQYF.

This clone was counted at least ten times. The chain uses TRBV5-6 and TRBJ2-3; D might be TRBD1 (6 bases). The CDR3 covers 15 residues. The V gene lost 3 bases and the J gene lost 1 base, with 12 bases spanning the gap. Germline CDR1 SGHDT, CDR2 YYEEEE. The CDR3 protein is CASSSGTTRTDTQYF. The CDR3, as DNA: TGTGCCAGCAGCTCCGGGACAACCCGCACAGATACGCAGTATTTT.